The 10 T cell receptor beta chains below were found in one sample sequenced in a study of blood T cell repertoires in COVID-19. The assay was immunoSEQ multiplex PCR, and TCRdb's table has in-frame clones only and misses some. The sample records 120,000 to 150,000 clones, 84% being singletons. Sequenced input: PBMCs or T cells enriched from blood (not recorded which). The receptors were gathered from a man between 40 and 49 years old with acute COVID-19.

This clone was detected once. This chain joins TRBV30 and TRBJ1-1; 7 nucleotides align to TRBD1. Per germline, CDR1 GTSNPN and CDR2 SVGIG (reference sequence). V lost 0 bases, J lost 9 bases, and 1 base stayed unmatched. This CDR3 is 11 amino acids long. DNA of the CDR3: TGTGCCTGGAGTGTACAGGGGAAAGCTTTCTTT. Translated: CAWSVQGKAFF.

This clone was counted once. V gene TRBV30 combines with J gene TRBJ1-5; no definite D call. Germline V gene sequence: CDR1 GTSNPN, CDR2 SVGIG (reference sequence). Trimming stripped 4 bases from V and 0 bases from J, with 7 bases between. The length of the CDR3 is 13 residues. The CDR3 here is CAWTENSNQPQHF. In nucleotides, the CDR3 is TGTGCCTGGACCGAGAATAGCAATCAGCCCCAGCATTTT. Full variable domain (outside the CDR3, taken from reference TRBV30 and TRBJ1-5): SQTIHQWPATLVQPVGSPLSLECTVEGTSNPNLYWYRQAAGRGLQLLFYSVGIGQISSEVPQNLSASRPQDRQFILSSKKLLLSDSGFYLCAWTENSNQPQHFGDGTRLSIL.

The rearrangement links TRBV21-1 to TRBJ1-4. TRBV21-1 is assigned pseudogene status. The CDR3 length is 14 residues. The chain's CDR3 is CASSKWRVGEKLFF. The CDR3 DNA reads TGTGCCAGCAGCAAATGGAGGGTAGGCGAAAAACTGTTTTTT.

The chain combines TRBV11-2 with TRBJ2-1; D not resolved. In germline, CDR1 is SGHAT, CDR2 FQNNGV. This CDR3 spans 12 amino acids. With 4 bases removed from V and 8 bases from J, the gap between germline ends came to 9 bases. In DNA, the CDR3 is TGTGCCAGCAGCTCCGGTCCCGATGAGCAGTTCTTC. Its translation: CASSSGPDEQFF.

The CDR3 loop reads CASSQDEGTSLVDTQYF. DNA for the CDR3: TGTGCCAGCAGCCAAGATGAGGGGACATCTTTAGTAGATACGCAGTATTTT. V usage is TRBV3-1 (or the pseudogene TRBV3-2) and J usage is TRBJ2-3, with D possibly TRBD1 on 6 matching bases. V lost 0 bases and J 5 bases, leaving 18 bases between the germline ends. Germline loops: CDR1 LGHDT, CDR2 YNNKEL (reference sequence). CDR3 length equals 17 residues.

This chain connects TRBV29-1 to TRBJ1-3; D gene ambiguous. The germline V gene has CDR1 SQVTM and CDR2 ANQGSEA. The CDR3 runs to 12 residues. V lost 7 bases and J 0 bases, leaving 7 bases between the germline ends. CDR3 sequence: CSGESSGNTIYF. CDR3 DNA: TGCAGCGGTGAGAGCTCTGGAAACACCATATATTTT.

This clone was found once. The V call is TRBV19, the J call TRBJ1-5, with 7 bases matching TRBD1. J lost 0 bases, V lost 5 bases, and 10 bases had no gene match. CDR3 length: 17 amino acids. Germline values: CDR1 LNHDA, CDR2 SQIVND (reference sequence). This CDR3 reads CASSLRQGAYSNQPQHF. DNA for the CDR3: TGTGCCAGTAGTCTTAGACAGGGTGCCTATAGCAATCAGCCCCAGCATTTT.

This chain joins TRBV7-2 and TRBJ2-5; 10 bases fit TRBD2. This CDR3 comprises 16 residues. The V gene end was trimmed by 5 bases and the J gene end by 5 bases; junction bases not matched to a gene: 11. Germline CDR1 and CDR2: SGHTA and FQGNSA. The DNA for the CDR3 is TGTGCCAGCAGCCCCGGTTTTAGCGGGGGGCCTGAGACCCAGTACTTC. This encodes CASSPGFSGGPETQYF.

This chain joins TRBV11-2 and TRBJ1-5; D unresolved. The V gene's germline CDR1 is SGHAT and CDR2 FQNNGV. The V end was cut by 0 bases, the J end by 7 bases, with 7 bases between. This CDR3 has 13 residues. CDR3 DNA: TGTGCCAGCAGCTTAGAGCAGGCACAGCCCCAGCATTTT. It specifies CASSLEQAQPQHF.

The rearrangement uses TRBV7-9 and TRBJ2-1; 8 bases match TRBD2. This CDR3 has 15 residues. With V trimmed by 0 bases and J by 6 bases, 4 bases remained unmatched. Germline assignment: CDR1 SEHNR and CDR2 FQNEAQ (reference sequence). Here the CDR3 DNA reads TGTGCCAGCAGCTTAGCAGCGGGAGTGGTCAATGAGCAGTTCTTC. Translating gives CASSLAAGVVNEQFF.